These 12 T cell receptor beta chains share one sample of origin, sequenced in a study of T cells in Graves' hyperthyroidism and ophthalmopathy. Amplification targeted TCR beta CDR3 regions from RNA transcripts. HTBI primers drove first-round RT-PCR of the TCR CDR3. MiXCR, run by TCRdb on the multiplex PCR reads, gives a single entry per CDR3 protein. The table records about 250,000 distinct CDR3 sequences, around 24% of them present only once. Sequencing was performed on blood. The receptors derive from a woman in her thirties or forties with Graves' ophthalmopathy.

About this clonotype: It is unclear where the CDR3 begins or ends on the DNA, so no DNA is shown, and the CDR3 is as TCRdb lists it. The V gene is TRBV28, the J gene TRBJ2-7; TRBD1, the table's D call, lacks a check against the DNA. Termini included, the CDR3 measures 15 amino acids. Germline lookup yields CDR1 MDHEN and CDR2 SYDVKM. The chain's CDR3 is CASSFFGQGVYEQYF.

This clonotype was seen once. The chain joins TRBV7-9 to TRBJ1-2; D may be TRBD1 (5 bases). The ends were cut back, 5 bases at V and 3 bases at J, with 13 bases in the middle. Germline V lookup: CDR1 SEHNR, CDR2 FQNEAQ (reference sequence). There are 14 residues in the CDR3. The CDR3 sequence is CASSPTTGHYGYTF. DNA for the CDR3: TGTGCCAGCAGCCCCACAACGGGGCACTATGGCTACACCTTC.

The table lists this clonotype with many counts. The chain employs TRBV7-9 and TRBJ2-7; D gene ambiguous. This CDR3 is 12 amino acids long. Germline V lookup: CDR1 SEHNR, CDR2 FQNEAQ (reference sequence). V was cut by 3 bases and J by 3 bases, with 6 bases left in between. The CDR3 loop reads CASSFSYYEQYF. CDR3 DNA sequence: TGTGCCAGCAGCTTTAGCTACTACGAGCAGTACTTC.

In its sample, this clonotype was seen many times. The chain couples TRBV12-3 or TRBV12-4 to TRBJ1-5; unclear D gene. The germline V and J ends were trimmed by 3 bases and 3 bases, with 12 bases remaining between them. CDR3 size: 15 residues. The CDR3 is CASSLMASNNQPQHF. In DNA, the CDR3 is TGTGCCAGCAGTTTGATGGCCTCTAACAATCAGCCCCAGCATTTT.

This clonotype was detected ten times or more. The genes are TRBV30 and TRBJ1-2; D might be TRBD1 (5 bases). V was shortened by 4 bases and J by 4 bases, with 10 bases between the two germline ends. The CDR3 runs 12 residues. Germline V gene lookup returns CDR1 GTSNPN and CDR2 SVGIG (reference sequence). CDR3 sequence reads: CAWTLGGYGYTF. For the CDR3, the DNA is TGTGCCTGGACCTTGGGGGGCTATGGCTACACCTTC.

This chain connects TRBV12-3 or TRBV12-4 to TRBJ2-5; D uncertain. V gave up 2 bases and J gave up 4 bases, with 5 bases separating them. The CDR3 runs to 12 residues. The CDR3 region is CASSLFSETQYF. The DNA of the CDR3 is TGTGCCAGCAGTTTATTTTCAGAGACCCAGTACTTC.

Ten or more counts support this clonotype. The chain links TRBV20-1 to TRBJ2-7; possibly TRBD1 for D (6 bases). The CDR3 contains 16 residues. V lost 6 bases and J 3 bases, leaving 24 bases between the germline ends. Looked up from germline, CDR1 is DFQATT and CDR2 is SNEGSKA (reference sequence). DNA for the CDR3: TGCAGTGCCGAGGCAGGGGATAGCTCATATTTCTACGAGCAGTACTTC. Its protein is CSAEAGDSSYFYEQYF.

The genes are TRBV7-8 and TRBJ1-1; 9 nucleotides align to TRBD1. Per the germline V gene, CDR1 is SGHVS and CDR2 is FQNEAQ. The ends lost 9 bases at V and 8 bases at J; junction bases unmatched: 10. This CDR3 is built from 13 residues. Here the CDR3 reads CASSVDGTGEAFF. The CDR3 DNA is TGTGCCAGTAGTGTGGACGGGACAGGGGAAGCTTTCTTT.

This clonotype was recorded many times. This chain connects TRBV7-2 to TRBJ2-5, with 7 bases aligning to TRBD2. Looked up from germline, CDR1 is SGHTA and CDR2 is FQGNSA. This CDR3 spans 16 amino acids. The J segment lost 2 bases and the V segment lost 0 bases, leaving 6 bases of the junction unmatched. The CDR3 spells CASSLAMGGGQETQYF. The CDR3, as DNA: TGTGCCAGCAGCTTAGCGATGGGCGGGGGTCAAGAGACCCAGTACTTC.

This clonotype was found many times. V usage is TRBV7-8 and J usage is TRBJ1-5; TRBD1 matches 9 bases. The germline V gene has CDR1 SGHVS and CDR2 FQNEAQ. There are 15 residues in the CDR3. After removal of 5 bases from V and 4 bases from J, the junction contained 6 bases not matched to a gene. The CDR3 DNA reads TGTGCCAGCAGCCTTGGACAGGGGCAAAATCAGCCCCAGCATTTT. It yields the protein CASSLGQGQNQPQHF.

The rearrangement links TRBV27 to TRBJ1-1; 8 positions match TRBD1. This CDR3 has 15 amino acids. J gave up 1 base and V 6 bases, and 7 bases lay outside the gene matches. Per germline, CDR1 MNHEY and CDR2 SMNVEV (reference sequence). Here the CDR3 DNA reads TGTGCCAGCAGAAACACAGGACAGGGGAACACTGAAGCTTTCTTT. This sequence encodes CASRNTGQGNTEAFF.

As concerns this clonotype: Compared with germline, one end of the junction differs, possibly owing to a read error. The CDR3 reads CASSLSPAGETQYF. The CDR3 DNA reads as TGTGCCAGCAGTCTATCCCCAGCGGGAGAGACCCAGTACTTC. The genes are TRBV27 and TRBJ2-5; a weak D match, TRBD2 (6 bases). The CDR3 spans 14 residues. Germline-derived CDR1 and CDR2 are MNHEY and SMNVEV (reference sequence).